Following are 7 T cell receptor beta chains from one sample sequenced in a study of cytomegalovirus exposure and HLA in healthy donors. Amplification used 60 Vbeta primers and 13 Jbeta primers. Here immunoSEQ multiplex PCR was the method, and the copy in TCRdb shows in-frame clones only, minus some. Among more than 80,000 clones, roughly four fifths were seen once, and the ten largest hold roughly 3.5%. Material: PBMCs. Every receptor here comes from a female donor in good health and CMV-seropositive.

The chain employs TRBV28 and TRBJ1-4; 7 bases agree with TRBD1. Germline V gene lookup returns CDR1 MDHEN and CDR2 SYDVKM. Trimming cost V 3 bases and J 3 bases; bases outside gene matches: 4. The CDR3 sequence is 15 residues long. CDR3 residues: CASSFPGQANEKLFF. Here the CDR3 DNA reads TGTGCCAGCAGTTTTCCCGGACAGGCTAATGAAAAACTGTTTTTT.

J is TRBJ2-7 and V is TRBV28, with TRBD1 matching 7 bases. Losses at the gene ends were 6 bases for V and 1 base for J; bases not matched to a gene: 9. The CDR3 contains 15 residues. Germline values: CDR1 MDHEN, CDR2 SYDVKM. The CDR3 protein is CASSGTAQLSYEQYF. For the CDR3, the DNA is TGTGCCAGCAGCGGGACAGCCCAGCTTTCCTACGAGCAGTACTTC.

CDR3 nucleotides: TGCAGCGCTGCACTAGTCTGGGGGAGGGAGGGTGAGCAGTTCTTC. This gives the protein CSAALVWGREGEQFF. This chain uses TRBV29-1 with TRBJ2-1; 7 nucleotides agree with TRBD2. The CDR3 spans 15 residues. The germline V gene has CDR1 SQVTM and CDR2 ANQGSEA. After removal of 7 bases from V and 9 bases from J, the junction contained 18 bases not matched to a gene.

V and J are TRBV27 and TRBJ1-2; D is undetermined. Trimming stripped 0 bases from V and 8 bases from J, with 10 bases between. This CDR3 spans 13 amino acids. Per the germline V gene, CDR1 is MNHEY and CDR2 is SMNVEV (reference sequence). The CDR3 DNA is TGTGCCAGCAGTTTATCCCCAGACACGGGCTACACCTTC. It codes for CASSLSPDTGYTF.

This clone was detected once. This rearrangement joins TRBV10-2 to TRBJ2-5, with 8 nucleotides matching TRBD2. The germline V gene has CDR1 WSHSY and CDR2 SAAADI. The CDR3 runs to 15 residues. V dropped 3 bases and J dropped 0; count of bases not matched to a gene: 3. Written as DNA, the CDR3 is TGCGCCAGCAGTGATCTAGCGGGCCACCAAGAGACCCAGTACTTC. Its translation: CASSDLAGHQETQYF.

V and J are TRBV5-4 and TRBJ1-4; TRBD1 might be the D (5 bases). Trimming removed 2 bases at V and 3 bases at J, with 8 bases between. This CDR3 comprises 14 residues. Germline lookup yields CDR1 SGHNT and CDR2 YYREEE (reference sequence). The CDR3 here is CASSLAGPNEKLFF. The CDR3 DNA is TGTGCCAGCAGCTTAGCAGGGCCTAATGAAAAACTGTTTTTT.

V and J are TRBV15 and TRBJ2-1, with TRBD1 identical over 10 bases. V trimming: 5 bases; J trimming: 8 bases; junction bases outside the gene matches: 6. The CDR3 has 14 residues. From germline, CDR1 is LNHNV and CDR2 YYDKDF (reference sequence). DNA of the CDR3: TGTGCCACCAGCGAAGGGGGGACAGGGGATGAGCAGTTCTTC. Its protein product is CATSEGGTGDEQFF.